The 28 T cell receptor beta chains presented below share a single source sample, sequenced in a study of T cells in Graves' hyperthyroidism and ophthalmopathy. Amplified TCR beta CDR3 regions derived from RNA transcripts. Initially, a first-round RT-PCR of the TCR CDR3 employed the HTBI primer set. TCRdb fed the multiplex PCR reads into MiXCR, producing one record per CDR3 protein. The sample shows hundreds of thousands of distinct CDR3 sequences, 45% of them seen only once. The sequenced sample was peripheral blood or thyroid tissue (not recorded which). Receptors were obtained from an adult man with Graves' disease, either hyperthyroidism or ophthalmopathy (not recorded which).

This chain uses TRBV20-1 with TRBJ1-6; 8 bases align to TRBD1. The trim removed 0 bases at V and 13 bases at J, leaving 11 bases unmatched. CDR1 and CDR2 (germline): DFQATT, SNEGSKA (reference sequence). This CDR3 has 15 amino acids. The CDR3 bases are TGCAGTGCTAGAGAGTGGGGACAGGCGAGGGGTCCCCTCCACTTT. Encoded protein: CSAREWGQARGPLHF.

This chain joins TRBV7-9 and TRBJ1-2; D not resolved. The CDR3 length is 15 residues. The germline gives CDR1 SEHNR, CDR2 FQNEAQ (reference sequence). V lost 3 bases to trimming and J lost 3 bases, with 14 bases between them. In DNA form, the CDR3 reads TGTGCCAGCAGCTTTCAACCGGGCGGAGACTATGGCTACACCTTC. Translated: CASSFQPGGDYGYTF.

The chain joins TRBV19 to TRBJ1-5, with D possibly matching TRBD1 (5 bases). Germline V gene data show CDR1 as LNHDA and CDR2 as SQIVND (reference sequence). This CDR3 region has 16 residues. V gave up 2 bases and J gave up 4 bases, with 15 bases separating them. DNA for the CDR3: TGTGCCAGTAGTATAACCGGTGGGGCCCCTAATCAGCCCCAGCATTTT. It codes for CASSITGGAPNQPQHF.

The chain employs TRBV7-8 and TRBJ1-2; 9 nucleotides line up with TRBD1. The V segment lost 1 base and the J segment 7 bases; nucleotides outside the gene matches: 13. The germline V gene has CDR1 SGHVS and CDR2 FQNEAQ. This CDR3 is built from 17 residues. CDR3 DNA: TGTGCCAGCAGCTTAGAACCGGGACAGGGAATGATTGGTGGCTACACCTTC. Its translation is CASSLEPGQGMIGGYTF.

The CDR3 coding sequence is TGTGCCAGCGCTCGGTTTCCCAAGAACACTGAAGCTTTCTTT. It yields the protein CASARFPKNTEAFF. This chain joins TRBV2 and TRBJ1-1; D is unresolved. The CDR3 has 14 amino acids. Trimming took 8 bases from V and 1 from J, leaving 14 bases between them. Germline V gives CDR1 SNHLY, CDR2 FYNNEI. The full variable domain, its missing parts supplied by reference TRBV2 and TRBJ1-1, is EPEVTQTPSHQVTQMGQEVILRCVPISNHLYFYWYRQILGQKVEFLVSFYNNEISEKSEIFDDQFSVERPDGSNFTLKIRSTKLEDSAMYFCASARFPKNTEAFFGQGTRLTVV.

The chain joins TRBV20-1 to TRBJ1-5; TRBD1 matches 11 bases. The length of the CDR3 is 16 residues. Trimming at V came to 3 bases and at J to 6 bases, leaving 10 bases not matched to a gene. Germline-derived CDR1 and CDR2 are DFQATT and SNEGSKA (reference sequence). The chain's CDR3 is CSARRPGTGGSQPQHF. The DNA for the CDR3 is TGCAGTGCTAGGAGACCCGGGACAGGGGGGAGTCAGCCCCAGCATTTT.

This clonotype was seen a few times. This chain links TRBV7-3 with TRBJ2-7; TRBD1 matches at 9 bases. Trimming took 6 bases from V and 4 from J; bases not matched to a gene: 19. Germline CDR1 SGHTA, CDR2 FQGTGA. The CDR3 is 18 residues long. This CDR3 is CASRPFVGPGQGLYEQYF. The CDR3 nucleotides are TGTGCCAGCAGGCCTTTCGTGGGCCCGGGACAGGGACTGTACGAGCAGTACTTC.

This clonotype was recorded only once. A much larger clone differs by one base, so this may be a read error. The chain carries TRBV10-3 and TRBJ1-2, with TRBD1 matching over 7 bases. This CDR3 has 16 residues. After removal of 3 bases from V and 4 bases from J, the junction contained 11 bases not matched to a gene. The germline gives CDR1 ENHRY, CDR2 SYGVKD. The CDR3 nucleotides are TGTGCCATCAGTGATGGAGAACAGGGGTCGAGCTATGGCTACACCTTC. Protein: CAISDGEQGSSYGYTF.

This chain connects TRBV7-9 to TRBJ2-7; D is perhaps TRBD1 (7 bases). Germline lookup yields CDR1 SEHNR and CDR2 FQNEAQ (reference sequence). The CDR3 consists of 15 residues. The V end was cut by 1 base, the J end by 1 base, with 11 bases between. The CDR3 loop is CASSLDAGGSYEQYF. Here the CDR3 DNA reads TGTGCCAGCAGCTTAGACGCAGGGGGGTCCTACGAGCAGTACTTC.

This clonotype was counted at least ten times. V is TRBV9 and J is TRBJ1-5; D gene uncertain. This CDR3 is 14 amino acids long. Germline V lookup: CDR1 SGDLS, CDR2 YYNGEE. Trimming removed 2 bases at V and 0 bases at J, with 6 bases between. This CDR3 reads CASSVGVSNQPQHF. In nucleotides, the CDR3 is TGTGCCAGCAGCGTCGGGGTTAGCAATCAGCCCCAGCATTTT. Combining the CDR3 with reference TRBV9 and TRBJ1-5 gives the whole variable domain DSGVTQTPKHLITATGQRVTLRCSPRSGDLSVYWYQQSLDQGLQFLIQYYNGEERAKGNILERFSAQQFPDLHSELNLSSLELGDSALYFCASSVGVSNQPQHFGDGTRLSIL.

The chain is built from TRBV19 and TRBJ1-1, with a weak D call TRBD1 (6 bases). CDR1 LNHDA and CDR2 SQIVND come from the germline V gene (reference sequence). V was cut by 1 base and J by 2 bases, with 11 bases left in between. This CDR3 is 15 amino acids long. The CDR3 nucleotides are TGTGCCAGTAGTATAGCCCACAGGGTAAACACTGAAGCTTTCTTT. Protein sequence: CASSIAHRVNTEAFF.

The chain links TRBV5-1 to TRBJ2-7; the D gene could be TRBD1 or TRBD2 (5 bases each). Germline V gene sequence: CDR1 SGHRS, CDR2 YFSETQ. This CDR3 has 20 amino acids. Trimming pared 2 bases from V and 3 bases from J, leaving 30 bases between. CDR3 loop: CASSLKTGTERHYTYYEQYF. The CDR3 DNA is TGCGCCAGCAGCTTAAAGACCGGGACGGAACGCCACTATACCTACTACGAGCAGTACTTC. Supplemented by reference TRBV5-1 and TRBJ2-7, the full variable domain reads KAGVTQTPRYLIKTRGQQVTLSCSPISGHRSVSWYQQTPGQGLQFLFEYFSETQRNKGNFPGRFSGRQFSNSRSEMNVSTLELGDSALYLCASSLKTGTERHYTYYEQYFGPGTRLTVT.

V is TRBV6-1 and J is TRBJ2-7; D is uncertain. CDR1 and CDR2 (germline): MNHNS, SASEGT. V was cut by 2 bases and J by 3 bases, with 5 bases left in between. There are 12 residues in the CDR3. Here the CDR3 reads CASSESVYEQYF. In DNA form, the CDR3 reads TGTGCCAGCAGTGAATCAGTCTACGAGCAGTACTTC.

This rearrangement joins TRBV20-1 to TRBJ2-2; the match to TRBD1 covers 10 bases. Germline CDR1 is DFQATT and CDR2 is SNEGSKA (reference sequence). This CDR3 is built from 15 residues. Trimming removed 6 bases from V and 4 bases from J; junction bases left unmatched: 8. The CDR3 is CSAPTGTGATGELFF. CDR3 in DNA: TGCAGTGCCCCGACCGGGACAGGGGCCACCGGGGAGCTGTTTTTT.

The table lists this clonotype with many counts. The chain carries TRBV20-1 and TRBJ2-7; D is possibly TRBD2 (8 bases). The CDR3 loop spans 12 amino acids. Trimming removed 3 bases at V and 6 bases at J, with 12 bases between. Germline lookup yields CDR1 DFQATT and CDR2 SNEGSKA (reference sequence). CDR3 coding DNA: TGCAGTGCTAGCGGGAGGGGGCGCGAGCAGTACTTC. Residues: CSASGRGREQYF.

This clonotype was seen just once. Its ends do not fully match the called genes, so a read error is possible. The CDR3 DNA is TGTGCCAGCAGGGCCCGGGACTTC. It translates to CASRARDF. This sequence joins TRBV4-2 and TRBJ2-7; D is ambiguous. The CDR3 length is 8 residues. Germline V gene data show CDR1 as LGHNA and CDR2 as YNFKEQ.

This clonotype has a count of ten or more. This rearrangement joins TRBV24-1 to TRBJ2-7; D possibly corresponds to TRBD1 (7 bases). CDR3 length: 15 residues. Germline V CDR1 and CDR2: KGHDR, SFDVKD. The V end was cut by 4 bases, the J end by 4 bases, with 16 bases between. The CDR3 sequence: CATSDRQGGGYEQYF. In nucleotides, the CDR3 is TGTGCCACCAGTGACCGACAGGGAGGAGGGTACGAGCAGTACTTC.

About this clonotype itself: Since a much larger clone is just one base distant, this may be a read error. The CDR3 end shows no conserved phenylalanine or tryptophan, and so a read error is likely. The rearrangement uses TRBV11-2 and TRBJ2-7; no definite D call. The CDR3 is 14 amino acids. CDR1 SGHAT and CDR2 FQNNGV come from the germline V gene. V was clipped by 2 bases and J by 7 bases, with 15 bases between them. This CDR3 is CASSLFPTTVEQYL. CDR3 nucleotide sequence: TGTGCCAGCAGCTTATTTCCCACGACGGTTGAGCAGTACCTC.

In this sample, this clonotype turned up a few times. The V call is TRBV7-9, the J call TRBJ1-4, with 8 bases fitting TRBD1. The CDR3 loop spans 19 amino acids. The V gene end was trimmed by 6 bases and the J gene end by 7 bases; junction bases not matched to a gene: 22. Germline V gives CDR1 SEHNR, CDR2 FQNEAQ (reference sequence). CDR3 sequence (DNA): TGTGCCAGCAGACCCTCTGACGGACAGGGTGTTTTCGGTACTGAAAAACTGTTTTTT. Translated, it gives CASRPSDGQGVFGTEKLFF.

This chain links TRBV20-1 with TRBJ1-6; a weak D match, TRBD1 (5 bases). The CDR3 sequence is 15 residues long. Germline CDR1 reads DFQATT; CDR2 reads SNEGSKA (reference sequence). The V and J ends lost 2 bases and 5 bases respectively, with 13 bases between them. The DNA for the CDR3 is TGCAGTGCTAGACCACAGGCTCGTGATAATTCACCCCTCCACTTT. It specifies CSARPQARDNSPLHF.

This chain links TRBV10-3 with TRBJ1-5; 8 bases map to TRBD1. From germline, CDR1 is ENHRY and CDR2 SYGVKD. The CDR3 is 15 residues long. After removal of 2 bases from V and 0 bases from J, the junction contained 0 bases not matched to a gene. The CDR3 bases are TGTGCCATCAGTGAGACAGGGGGTAGCAATCAGCCCCAGCATTTT. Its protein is CAISETGGSNQPQHF.

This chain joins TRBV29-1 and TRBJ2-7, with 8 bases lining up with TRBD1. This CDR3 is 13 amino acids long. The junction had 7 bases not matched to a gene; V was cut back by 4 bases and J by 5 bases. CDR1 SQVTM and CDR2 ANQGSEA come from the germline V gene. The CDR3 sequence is CSVVWTGTHEQYF. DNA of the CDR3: TGCAGCGTTGTGTGGACAGGGACCCACGAGCAGTACTTC.

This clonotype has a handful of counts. The CDR3 protein is CASRWDRDYYGYTF. The CDR3 coding sequence is TGTGCCAGCAGGTGGGACAGGGACTACTATGGCTACACCTTC. This chain joins TRBV7-9 and TRBJ1-2, with 9 bases matching TRBD1. Unmatched junction bases numbered 5, after V lost 6 bases and J lost 3 bases. Germline V lookup: CDR1 SEHNR, CDR2 FQNEAQ (reference sequence). The CDR3 sequence is 14 residues long.

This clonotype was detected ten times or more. The CDR3 reads CASSRGQAYEQYF. The DNA for the CDR3 is TGTGCCAGCAGCCGGGGACAGGCCTACGAGCAGTACTTC. The chain combines TRBV7-9 with TRBJ2-7, with 8 bases fitting TRBD1. This CDR3 region has 13 residues. V gave up 5 bases and J gave up 2 bases; unmatched junction bases: 2. CDR1 is SEHNR, CDR2 FQNEAQ, per germline (reference sequence).

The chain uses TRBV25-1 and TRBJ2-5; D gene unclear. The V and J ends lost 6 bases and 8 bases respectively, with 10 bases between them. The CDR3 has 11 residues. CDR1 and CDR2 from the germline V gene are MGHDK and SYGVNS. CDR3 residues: CASRDITTQYF. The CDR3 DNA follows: TGTGCCAGCAGAGATATCACCACCCAGTACTTC.

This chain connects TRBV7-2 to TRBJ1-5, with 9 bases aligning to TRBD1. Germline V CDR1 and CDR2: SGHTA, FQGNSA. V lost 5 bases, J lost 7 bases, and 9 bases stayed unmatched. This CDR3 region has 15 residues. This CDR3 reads CASSQTGTGKQPQHF. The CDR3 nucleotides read TGTGCCAGCAGCCAGACGGGGACAGGGAAACAGCCCCAGCATTTT.

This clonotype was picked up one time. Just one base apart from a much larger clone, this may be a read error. The CDR3 here is CASSLDDRAEAFF. CDR3 bases: TGCGCCAGCAGCTTGGATGACAGGGCTGAAGCTTTCTTT. J is TRBJ1-1 and V is TRBV7-2; 7 positions agree with TRBD1. The CDR3 extends over 13 amino acids. Germline CDR1 is SGHTA and CDR2 is FQGNSA.

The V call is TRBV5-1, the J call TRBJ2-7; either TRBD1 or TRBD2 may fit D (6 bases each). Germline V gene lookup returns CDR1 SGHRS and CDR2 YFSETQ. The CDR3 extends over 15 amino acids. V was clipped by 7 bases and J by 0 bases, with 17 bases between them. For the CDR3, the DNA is TGCGCCAGCCGCGTGGACGGGGGCAGCTCCTACGAGCAGTACTTC. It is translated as CASRVDGGSSYEQYF.